The clone carrying this T cell receptor beta chain was counted a few times. Its specificity is not known. The data are from a study of T cell clonotyping in hematopoietic cell transplantation. The table came from immunoSEQ multiplex PCR; TCRdb's copy has only in-frame clones and leaves some out. The sample has 10,000 to 15,000 clones; around 50% are singletons. General observations from the study: Higher Inverse Simpson Index values in graft donor and pretransplant recipient predicted broader posttransplant TCR diversity. CD4 and CD8 repertoire contributions could not be separated without sorting. At the given depth, recipient repertoires were over 95% de novo clonotypes. After transplant, recipient diversity fell while pathologically expanded clonotypes grew through day 180.

The receptor comes from a man over 45 in good health. Some clones in this sample may be carry-over from other donors' samples. Sequenced material: peripheral blood mononuclear cells.

In nucleotides, the CDR3 is TGTGCCAGCAGGGAGGGACAGGGACCGGGCTACACCTTC. It translates to CASREGQGPGYTF. This rearrangement joins TRBV6-5 to TRBJ1-2; TRBD1 matches at 9 bases. The CDR3 is 13 residues long. Germline loops: CDR1 MNHEY, CDR2 SVGAGI. V lost 6 bases, J lost 8 bases, and 7 bases stayed unmatched.